These 32 T cell receptor beta chains share one sample of origin, sequenced in a study of Graves' ophthalmopathy and Graves' hyperthyroidism. RNA transcripts were the source from which TCR beta CDR3 regions were amplified. Second-round multiplex PCR came after a first-round RT-PCR that employed HTBI primers. Using its own MiXCR run on the multiplex PCR reads, TCRdb lists one record per CDR3 protein. The sample includes hundreds of thousands of distinct CDR3 sequences, around 20% of them seen just once. Sample: peripheral blood. The source is a woman under 30 with stable Graves' hyperthyroidism.

This clonotype was seen ten or more times. The chain employs TRBV29-1 and TRBJ1-1, with unresolved D. Germline V CDR1 and CDR2: SQVTM, ANQGSEA. The CDR3 is 11 residues long. The CDR3 nucleotides are TGCAAAGGGCAGCTGAACACTGAAGCTTTCTTT. Encoded protein: CKGQLNTEAFF.

This clonotype was found many times. This chain uses TRBV4-1 with TRBJ2-5; 8 bases agree with TRBD1. Unmatched junction bases numbered 8, after V lost 6 bases and J lost 5 bases. Germline CDR1 MGHRA, CDR2 YSYEKL. CDR3 length equals 14 residues. The CDR3 region is CASSRTGRGETQYF. The CDR3 region has the DNA TGCGCCAGCAGTCGGACAGGGAGAGGGGAGACCCAGTACTTC.

This clonotype was seen a few times. This chain connects TRBV18 to TRBJ1-1; the D gene is possibly TRBD1 (5 bases). Deletions cut 5 bases from V and 11 bases from J, with 12 bases between. The CDR3 loop spans 11 amino acids. Looked up from germline, CDR1 is KGHSH and CDR2 is LQKENI. This chain's CDR3 is CASSSGIQAFF. The CDR3 coding sequence is TGTGCCAGCTCATCAGGGATTCAGGCTTTCTTT.

The chain couples TRBV6-4 to TRBJ2-4, with D perhaps matching TRBD1 (6 bases). This CDR3 has 12 amino acids. The germline gives CDR1 MRHNA, CDR2 SNTAGT. Between the trimmed V and J ends, which lost 9 bases and 7 bases, there was a span of 13 bases. DNA of the CDR3: TGTGCCAGTAACAGGGAGTCGAACATTCAGTACTTC. This sequence encodes CASNRESNIQYF.

V and J are TRBV12-3 or TRBV12-4 and TRBJ1-1; 7 nucleotides agree with TRBD1. The ends lost 5 bases at V and 5 bases at J; junction bases unmatched: 5. The CDR3 contains 13 residues. The CDR3 DNA sequence: TGTGCCAGCAGTCCCAGGGGGGAGACTGAAGCTTTCTTT. Protein sequence: CASSPRGETEAFF.

This clonotype was observed at least ten times. The chain combines TRBV3-1 with TRBJ2-7, with TRBD2 as a possible D gene (5 bases). The CDR3 extends over 14 amino acids. The V and J ends lost 1 base and 6 bases respectively, with 13 bases between them. From germline, CDR1 is LGHDT and CDR2 YNNKEL (reference sequence). The CDR3: CASSQGFSRGEQYF. CDR3 coding DNA: TGTGCCAGCAGCCAAGGGTTTTCACGGGGCGAGCAGTACTTC.

Details on this clonotype: A much bigger clone sits one base away, suggesting this may be a read error. Without the conserved terminal phenylalanine or tryptophan, this CDR3 likely stems from a read error. The DNA is omitted, as the CDR3 cannot be located on it reliably, and the CDR3 follows TCRdb's listing. The gene calls are TRBV11-2 and TRBJ2-5. CDR1 is SGHAT, CDR2 FQNNGV, per germline. 11 amino acids form the CDR3, both terminal residues included. The CDR3 loop is CASSLQPKKYI.

This clonotype appeared many times. V gene TRBV7-8 combines with J gene TRBJ2-7, with TRBD2 identical over 14 bases. J was trimmed by 5 bases and V by 5 bases; bases with no gene match: 11. The CDR3 has 17 amino acids. Germline CDR1 reads SGHVS; CDR2 reads FQNEAQ. In DNA form, the CDR3 reads TGTGCCAGCAGCCCGCGACTAGCGGGAGGGCCTCTCAACGAGCAGTACTTC. This gives the protein CASSPRLAGGPLNEQYF.

This clonotype appeared many times. This chain joins TRBV6-5 and TRBJ2-2; D remains ambiguous. This CDR3 comprises 15 residues. Germline V CDR1 and CDR2: MNHEY, SVGAGI. With 1 base removed from V and 0 bases from J, the gap between germline ends came to 6 bases. The DNA for the CDR3 is TGTGCCAGCAGTTACTTGGCTACGAACACCGGGGAGCTGTTTTTT. Its protein is CASSYLATNTGELFF.

The table lists this clonotype with many counts. This sequence joins TRBV19 and TRBJ2-6; D unresolved. The CDR3 is made up of 16 amino acids. Trimming cost V 8 bases and J 0 bases, with 14 bases left between them. The germline V gene encodes CDR1 LNHDA and CDR2 SQIVND (reference sequence). CDR3: CASGLGSVSGANVLTF. The CDR3 bases are TGTGCCAGTGGCTTGGGCTCGGTCTCTGGGGCCAACGTCCTGACTTTC. The whole variable domain, filled in from reference TRBV19 and TRBJ2-6, reads DGGITQSPKYLFRKEGQNVTLSCEQNLNHDAMYWYRQDPGQGLRLIYYSQIVNDFQKGDIAEGYSVSREKKESFPLTVTSAQKNPTAFYLCASGLGSVSGANVLTFGAGSRLTVL.

This clonotype has only a few counts. The genes are TRBV6-2 or TRBV6-3 and TRBJ1-6; no definite D call. Germline CDR1 MNHEY, CDR2 SVGEGT. Trimming stripped 6 bases from V and 8 bases from J, with 5 bases between. The CDR3 length is 11 residues. The CDR3 DNA reads TGTGCCAGCAGAACCGATTCACCCCTCCACTTT. The encoded protein is CASRTDSPLHF.

This clonotype was seen at least ten times. The chain carries TRBV27 and TRBJ2-7; D gene ambiguous. V lost 4 bases to trimming and J lost 0 bases, with 10 bases between them. The CDR3 length is 14 residues. Germline V lookup: CDR1 MNHEY, CDR2 SMNVEV (reference sequence). The CDR3 spells CASSSSGFSYEQYF. For the CDR3, the DNA is TGTGCCAGCAGTTCATCAGGTTTCTCCTACGAGCAGTACTTC.

The table lists this clonotype with many counts. Written as DNA, the CDR3 is TGTGCCAGCAGCAAAGGGGTGAACTACGAGCAGTACTTC. Translation: CASSKGVNYEQYF. The chain carries TRBV6-5 and TRBJ2-7, with D possibly matching TRBD1 (5 bases). The germline V and J ends were trimmed by 6 bases and 3 bases, with 12 bases remaining between them. The germline V gene has CDR1 MNHEY and CDR2 SVGAGI. The CDR3 covers 13 residues.

CDR3 protein: CASSFPGSYNEQFF. The CDR3 nucleotides are TGTGCCAGCAGTTTCCCCGGGTCCTACAATGAGCAGTTCTTC. The rearrangement joins TRBV25-1 to TRBJ2-1; D gene ambiguous. V lost 5 bases and J lost 1, with 9 bases in between. The CDR3 consists of 14 residues. Germline CDR1 MGHDK, CDR2 SYGVNS.

The V gene is TRBV7-2, the J gene TRBJ1-5, with a tentative D call TRBD1 (5 bases). Looked up from germline, CDR1 is SGHTA and CDR2 is FQGNSA. This CDR3 has 15 residues. Trimming removed 0 bases from V and 4 bases from J, with 10 bases in between. CDR3 DNA: TGTGCCAGCAGCTTAGCATCGGCAGGGAATCAGCCCCAGCATTTT. Its protein is CASSLASAGNQPQHF.

The rearrangement links TRBV6-1 to TRBJ2-2; no firm D call. Trimming pared 7 bases from V and 2 bases from J, leaving 14 bases between. The CDR3 extends over 15 amino acids. Germline V CDR1 and CDR2: MNHNS, SASEGT. The DNA for the CDR3 is TGTGCCAGCACCTCAACGGCCGAAAACACCGGGGAGCTGTTTTTT. Its protein product is CASTSTAENTGELFF.

This clonotype has ten or more counts. V and J are TRBV6-1 and TRBJ1-5; possible D gene TRBD1, 5 bases. The CDR3 is 15 amino acids. CDR1 MNHNS and CDR2 SASEGT come from the germline V gene. V lost 6 bases, J lost 4 bases, and 16 bases lay in between. This chain's CDR3 is CASSRQWGFNQPQHF. The CDR3, as DNA: TGTGCCAGCAGCCGACAATGGGGGTTTAATCAGCCCCAGCATTTT.

This sequence joins TRBV5-1 and TRBJ2-5; TRBD1 aligns across 11 bases. CDR3 length: 16 amino acids. J lost 2 bases, V lost 4 bases, and 7 bases had no gene match. Germline CDR1 SGHRS, CDR2 YFSETQ. CDR3 in amino acids: CASSTGQGAGQETQYF. Here the CDR3 DNA reads TGCGCCAGCAGCACTGGACAGGGGGCGGGACAAGAGACCCAGTACTTC.

This clonotype was seen at least ten times. The rearrangement joins TRBV11-2 to TRBJ2-5; D is unclear. There are 11 residues in the CDR3. Germline-derived CDR1 and CDR2 are SGHAT and FQNNGV. Trimming removed 4 bases from V and 6 bases from J, with 6 bases in between. The CDR3 is CASSSSKTQYF. The CDR3 DNA sequence: TGTGCCAGCAGCTCCAGCAAGACCCAGTACTTC.

This clonotype occurred a few times. V is TRBV28 and J is TRBJ2-7; 7 bases are a match to TRBD1. Germline V gene lookup returns CDR1 MDHEN and CDR2 SYDVKM. This CDR3 contains 13 residues. V lost 11 bases and J lost 4; bases outside the gene matches: 11. The CDR3: CAGSDRSTYEQYF. The CDR3 nucleotides read TGTGCCGGATCGGACAGGTCCACTTACGAGCAGTACTTC.

This clonotype has only one observation. The chain uses TRBV6-1 and TRBJ1-5; tentative D call: TRBD1 (5 bases). The CDR3 runs to 16 residues. Germline CDR1 and CDR2: MNHNS and SASEGT. V gave up 1 base and J gave up 5 bases, with 15 bases separating them. CDR3 DNA sequence: TGTGCCAGCAGTGAAGGGGCAGGGTTTGCCTATCAGCCCCAGCATTTT. Amino acid sequence: CASSEGAGFAYQPQHF.

This clonotype came up many times. V usage is TRBV12-5 and J usage is TRBJ1-5; unclear D gene. The V end lost 1 base, the J end lost 5 bases, and 0 bases lay between the germline ends. The CDR3 is 11 amino acids. Germline V gives CDR1 LGHNT, CDR2 FRNRAP. CDR3 bases: TGTGCTAGTGGTTTGGATCAGCCCCAGCATTTT. Amino acids: CASGLDQPQHF. Together with reference TRBV12-5 and TRBJ1-5, the CDR3 gives the full variable domain: DARVTQTPRHKVTEMGQEVTMRCQPILGHNTVFWYRQTMMQGLELLAYFRNRAPLDDSGMPKDRFSAEMPDATLATLKIQPSEPRDSAVYFCASGLDQPQHFGDGTRLSIL.

This clonotype was seen ten or more times. The gene calls are TRBV10-1 and TRBJ2-7, with 12 bases that match TRBD2. The junction had 4 bases not matched to a gene; V was cut back by 1 base and J by 3 bases. CDR3 length equals 16 residues. CDR1 is WNHNN and CDR2 is SYGVQD in the germline V gene (reference sequence). The CDR3 region has the DNA TGCGCCAGCAGTGAGTTTGGACTAGCGGGATGCTACGAGCAGTACTTC. This sequence encodes CASSEFGLAGCYEQYF.

V usage is TRBV19 and J usage is TRBJ1-2; D ambiguous. Germline loops: CDR1 LNHDA, CDR2 SQIVND (reference sequence). The CDR3 totals 12 residues. V shed 3 bases and J shed 8 bases, with 10 bases lying between them. The CDR3 DNA follows: TGTGCCAGTAGTATTGGGGTTTCCGGCTACACCTTC. Translation gives CASSIGVSGYTF.

In the case of this clonotype: This may stem from a read error, because a much larger clone lies one nucleotide away. The rearrangement links TRBV27 to TRBJ2-7; 10 bases line up with TRBD1. Germline CDR1 and CDR2: MNHEY and SMNVEV (reference sequence). Trimming took 5 bases from V and 5 from J; bases not matched to a gene: 6. This CDR3 is built from 14 residues. The CDR3 DNA follows: TGTGCCAGCAGTCGACAGGGGGCGAGGCACGAGCAGTACTTC. Translating it yields CASSRQGARHEQYF.

This clonotype was recorded many times. This chain links TRBV7-2 with TRBJ2-2; weak D call: TRBD2 (5 bases). CDR1 and CDR2 from the germline V gene are SGHTA and FQGNSA. There are 13 residues in the CDR3. Trimming pared 2 bases from V and 7 bases from J, leaving 8 bases between. The CDR3, as DNA: TGTGCCAGCAGCTTAAACGGGAACGGGGAGCTGTTTTTT. Encoded protein: CASSLNGNGELFF.

This clonotype has a count of ten or more. The chain uses TRBV24-1 and TRBJ1-5; D is unclear. Between the trimmed V and J ends, which lost 6 bases and 5 bases, there was a span of 10 bases. This CDR3 is built from 13 residues. Germline V gene lookup returns CDR1 KGHDR and CDR2 SFDVKD. The CDR3 sequence is CATSHRAHQPQHF. CDR3 DNA: TGTGCCACCAGTCACCGGGCTCATCAGCCCCAGCATTTT.

This clonotype was counted at least ten times. The rearrangement links TRBV11-2 to TRBJ1-1, with 8 bases aligning to TRBD1. CDR3 size: 14 residues. J was trimmed by 4 bases and V by 5 bases; bases with no gene match: 6. Germline CDR1 is SGHAT and CDR2 is FQNNGV. DNA for the CDR3: TGTGCCAGCAGCCTAGTCGACAGGGGCACTGAAGCTTTCTTT. Its protein is CASSLVDRGTEAFF. The complete variable domain, with remaining parts taken from reference TRBV11-2 and TRBJ1-1, reads EAGVAQSPRYKIIEKRQSVAFWCNPISGHATLYWYQQILGQGPKLLIQFQNNGVVDDSQLPKDRFSAERLKGVDSTLKIQPAKLEDSAVYLCASSLVDRGTEAFFGQGTRLTVV.

This sequence joins TRBV12-3 or TRBV12-4 and TRBJ1-1, with D possibly being TRBD1 (5 bases). Trimming removed 8 bases from V and 2 bases from J, with 15 bases in between. CDR3 length: 14 residues. In DNA form, the CDR3 reads TGTGCCAGCGGGAGTACCCAGGGAAACACTGAAGCTTTCTTT. Its protein product is CASGSTQGNTEAFF.

This clonotype was seen at least ten times. The chain is built from TRBV9 and TRBJ1-3; no definite D call. Looked up from germline, CDR1 is SGDLS and CDR2 is YYNGEE. CDR3 length: 13 amino acids. V was clipped by 0 bases and J by 2 bases, with 3 bases between them. CDR3 protein: CASSVEAGNTIYF. CDR3 nucleotide sequence: TGTGCCAGCAGCGTAGAGGCTGGAAACACCATATATTTT.

This clonotype has ten or more counts. This chain connects TRBV14 to TRBJ2-7; D is unclear. Germline CDR1 SGHDN, CDR2 FVKESK. Trimming took 4 bases from V and 3 from J, leaving 10 bases between them. This CDR3 is 13 amino acids long. For the CDR3, the DNA is TGTGCCAGCAGCCCCTCGACGATCTACGAGCAGTACTTC. Amino acids: CASSPSTIYEQYF.

This clonotype was seen at least ten times. The gene calls are TRBV20-1 and TRBJ2-2, with D maybe TRBD2 (6 bases). CDR3 length: 15 amino acids. Trimming left V 3 bases short and J 5 bases short, with 16 bases between. The germline V gene has CDR1 DFQATT and CDR2 SNEGSKA (reference sequence). CDR3 bases: TGCAGTGCTAGTCGGAGGGCCTCGGGGACCGGGGAGCTGTTTTTT. Translation: CSASRRASGTGELFF.